This T cell receptor (beta chain) originates from a study of T cells in Graves' hyperthyroidism and ophthalmopathy. Researchers amplified the TCR beta CDR3 regions from RNA transcripts. An initial round of RT-PCR targeting the TCR CDR3 relied on the HTBI primer set. TCRdb processed the multiplex PCR reads anew with MiXCR; each CDR3 protein has one entry. This table holds around 700,000 distinct CDR3 sequences, approximately 18% found once. The CDR3 is made up of 15 amino acids. Germline V lookup: CDR1 LNHNV, CDR2 YYDKDF (reference sequence). V gave up 1 base and J gave up 0 bases; unmatched junction bases: 1.

Sequences were obtained from blood. This clonotype was sampled from a woman between 50 and 59 years old with Graves' hyperthyroidism that later progressed to Graves' ophthalmopathy. V is TRBV15 and J is TRBJ2-7, with TRBD1 matching over 9 bases. For the CDR3, the DNA is TGTGCCACCAGCAGAGGACAGGGGGGCTCCTACGAGCAGTACTTC. Protein: CATSRGQGGSYEQYF.